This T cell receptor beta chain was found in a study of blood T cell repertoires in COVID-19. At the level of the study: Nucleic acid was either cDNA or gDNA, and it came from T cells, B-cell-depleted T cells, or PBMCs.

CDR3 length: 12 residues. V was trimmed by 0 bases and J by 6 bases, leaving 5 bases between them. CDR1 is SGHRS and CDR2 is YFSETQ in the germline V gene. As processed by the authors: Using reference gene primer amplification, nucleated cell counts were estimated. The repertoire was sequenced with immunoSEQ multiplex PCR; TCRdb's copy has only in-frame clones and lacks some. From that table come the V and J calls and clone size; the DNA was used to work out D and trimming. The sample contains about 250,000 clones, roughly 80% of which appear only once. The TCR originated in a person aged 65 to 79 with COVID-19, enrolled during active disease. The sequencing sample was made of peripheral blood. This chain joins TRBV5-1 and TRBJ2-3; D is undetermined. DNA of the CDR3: TGCGCCAGCAGCTTGGCCGAGGATACGCAGTATTTT. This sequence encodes CASSLAEDTQYF.